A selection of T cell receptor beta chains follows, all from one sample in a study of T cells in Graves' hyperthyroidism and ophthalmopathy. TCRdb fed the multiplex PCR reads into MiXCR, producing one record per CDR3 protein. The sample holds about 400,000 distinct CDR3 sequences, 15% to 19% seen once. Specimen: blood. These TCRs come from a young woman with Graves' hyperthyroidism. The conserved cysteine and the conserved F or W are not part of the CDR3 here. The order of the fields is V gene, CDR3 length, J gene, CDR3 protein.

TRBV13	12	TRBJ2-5	ASSSWGIQETQY
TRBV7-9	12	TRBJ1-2	ASSPDAGSGGYT
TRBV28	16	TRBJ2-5	ASTPPWGPGAPGETQY
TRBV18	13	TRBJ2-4	ASSPRTRGQNIQY
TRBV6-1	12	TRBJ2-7	ASSPGGGSYEQY
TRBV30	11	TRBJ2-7	AWGIQGSREQY
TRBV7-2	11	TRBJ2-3	ASSLGLVDTQY
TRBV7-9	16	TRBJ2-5	ASSLRSGQGIIQETQY
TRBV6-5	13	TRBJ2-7	ASSYGVAGDYEQY
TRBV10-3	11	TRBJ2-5	AMSTGVQETQY
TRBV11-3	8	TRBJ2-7	ASGDDEQY
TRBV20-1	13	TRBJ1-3	SARDGNPSGNTIY
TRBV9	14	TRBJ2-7	TSSEGQGTPLYEQY
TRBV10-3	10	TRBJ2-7	AIRLAGDEQY
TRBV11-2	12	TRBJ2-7	ASSLVQDLYEQY
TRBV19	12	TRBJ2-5	ASTPKSGIATQY
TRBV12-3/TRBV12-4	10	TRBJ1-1	ASSLQGVEAF
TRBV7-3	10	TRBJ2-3	ASSSFQDTQY
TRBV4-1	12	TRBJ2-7	ASSQLGLADEQY
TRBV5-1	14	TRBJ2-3	ASSPGGGGGTDTQY
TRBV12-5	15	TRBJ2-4	ASGADYGGGGKNIQY
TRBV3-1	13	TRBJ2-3	ASSPRAGYTDTQY
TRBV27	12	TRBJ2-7	ASSPSRGLYEQY
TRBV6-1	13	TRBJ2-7	ATFTSGTGSYEQY
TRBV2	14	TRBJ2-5	ASSRRPYAVQETQY